The clone carrying this T cell receptor beta chain showed up just a few times. What it binds is unknown. This record comes from a study of post-analysis software for immune sequencing data. The ends lost 5 bases at V and 6 bases at J; junction bases unmatched: 13. The CDR3 consists of 16 residues. CDR1 and CDR2 (germline): LNHNV, YYDKDF (reference sequence). Study observations and caveats: Four or five TRBV segments occurring more often in patients than controls included TRBV5-6, TRBV5-1 and TRBV20-1.

Built from TCR beta cDNA, the libraries had unique molecular identifiers in them. TCRdb re-called the PCR reads with MiXCR, one entry per CDR3 protein. The data contain approximately 690,000 distinct CDR3 sequences, 55% to 70% of them singletons. The sequencing sample was made of blood. This TCR derives from a girl aged 2 to 10 with multiple sclerosis. The chain links TRBV15 to TRBJ2-1; 7 positions agree with TRBD2. The CDR3 DNA is TGTGCCACCAGCGGAAGTTTGGCGGGAGCAGGCAATGAGCAGTTCTTC. It yields the protein CATSGSLAGAGNEQFF. Full variable domain (remainder filled in from reference TRBV15 and TRBJ2-1): DAMVIQNPRYQVTQFGKPVTLSCSQTLNHNVMYWYQQKSSQAPKLLFHYYDKDFNNEADTPDNFQSRRPNTSFCFLDIRSPGLGDTAMYLCATSGSLAGAGNEQFFGPGTRLTVL.